A selection of T cell receptor beta chains follows, all from one sample in a study of T cells expressing NK-cell markers. Each CDR3 protein gets one entry in TCRdb, which reprocessed the 5' RACE reads and gives no DNA. With more than 250,000 distinct CDR3 sequences in the sample, the ten largest clones hold about 0.4%. Source material: blood T cells: a sorted CD56 or NKG2C T cell subset, CD4+ or CD8+ T cells, or bulk PBMC T cells (not recorded which). The origin of the receptors is a young man in good health. CDR3s include the opening cysteine and the closing phenylalanine or tryptophan. Each record gives: J gene, CDR3 length, V gene, CDR3 protein.

TRBJ1-2 | 13 | TRBV29-1 | CSVSGRASEGYTF
TRBJ2-5 | 17 | TRBV6-2/TRBV6-3 | CASSFSGQGWNRETQYF
TRBJ2-1 | 18 | TRBV5-4 | CASSMGLAGGGGYNEQFF
TRBJ2-1 | 17 | TRBV29-1 | CSYARPSSGAGDNEQFF
TRBJ2-3 | 16 | TRBV5-1 | CASSFTRDRGGDTQYF
TRBJ2-5 | 14 | TRBV5-6 | CASSPGGFGETQYF
TRBJ2-7 | 15 | TRBV12-3/TRBV12-4 | CASSSPGRAAYEQYF
TRBJ2-7 | 15 | TRBV4-2 | CASSHPGQGAAEQYF
TRBJ2-7 | 14 | TRBV7-2 | CASSATLRGYEQYF
TRBJ1-6 | 15 | TRBV2 | CASSEATQNNSPLHF
TRBJ1-1 | 14 | TRBV7-9 | CASSQRDTRVGAFF
TRBJ2-5 | 13 | TRBV29-1 | CSVCPRRPETQYF
TRBJ1-4 | 15 | TRBV5-1 | CASSDTGSTNEKLFF
TRBJ1-2 | 13 | TRBV29-1 | CSVEPGTGHGYTF
TRBJ2-3 | 13 | TRBV7-9 | CASKGGSTDTQYF
TRBJ2-1 | 12 | TRBV12-3/TRBV12-4 | CASRGTSYEQFF
TRBJ2-1 | 12 | TRBV29-1 | CSVRQLHDEQFF
TRBJ2-4 | 15 | TRBV5-5 | CASSLVGGAQNIQYF
TRBJ2-5 | 14 | TRBV12-3/TRBV12-4 | CASSPGRPQETQYF
TRBJ2-4 | 13 | TRBV4-2 | CASSQAPGNIQYF
TRBJ2-1 | 15 | TRBV6-4 | CASSVNFGGTNEQFF
TRBJ2-1 | 15 | TRBV5-1 | CASSSGTETYNEQFF
TRBJ2-5 | 15 | TRBV5-1 | CASSGNGQSQETQYF
TRBJ2-2 | 14 | TRBV6-2/TRBV6-3 | CASSYYSNTGELFF
TRBJ2-7 | 11 | TRBV7-9 | CASSLTTEQYF
TRBJ1-2 | 16 | TRBV20-1 | CSARSWSRMVNYGYTF
TRBJ2-2 | 14 | TRBV20-1 | CSAYGGKGVGELFF
TRBJ2-5 | 14 | TRBV5-1 | CASSVGTPQETQYF
TRBJ1-1 | 11 | TRBV29-1 | CSVRQGSKAFF
TRBJ2-6 | 17 | TRBV10-2 | CASSESSGLIGANVLTF
TRBJ2-3 | 15 | TRBV20-1 | CSARVTDLGTDTQYF
TRBJ2-1 | 12 | TRBV7-7 | CATGDPYNEQFF
TRBJ2-6 | 15 | TRBV20-1 | CSASTRPSGANVLTF
TRBJ1-6 | 17 | TRBV20-1 | CSAEAQGPSSYNSPLHF
TRBJ2-3 | 15 | TRBV5-6 | CASSLSGQGTDTQYF
TRBJ2-1 | 14 | TRBV5-5 | CASSLAGLAFEQFF
TRBJ2-1 | 14 | TRBV6-2/TRBV6-3 | CASKGLAGGNEQFF
TRBJ2-1 | 16 | TRBV20-1 | CSTGLAGTRLYNEQFF
TRBJ1-3 | 15 | TRBV4-2 | CASSDRGYDGNTIYF
TRBJ1-2 | 14 | TRBV20-1 | CSGEPGQVLPGYTF
TRBJ1-2 | 13 | TRBV27 | CASRGRGDYGYTF
TRBJ2-3 | 15 | TRBV5-4 | CASSLFTSGTDTQYF
TRBJ1-1 | 14 | TRBV4-2 | CASSETGLNTEAFF
TRBJ2-2 | 14 | TRBV19 | CASSPGQGSGELFF
TRBJ2-1 | 15 | TRBV10-3 | CAISGSGDFMNEQFF
TRBJ2-3 | 14 | TRBV5-1 | CASSFEWDTDTQYF
TRBJ2-1 | 15 | TRBV20-1 | CSATGASGGYNEQFF
TRBJ1-6 | 14 | TRBV20-1 | CSANQARAYSPLHF
TRBJ1-2 | 15 | TRBV12-3/TRBV12-4 | CASSPGQGYAYGYTF
TRBJ1-2 | 13 | TRBV6-1 | CASSRTGLAGYTF
TRBJ2-3 | 16 | TRBV29-1 | CSVDGSSKASTDTQYF
TRBJ2-3 | 15 | TRBV9 | CASSVVTSGIDTQYF
TRBJ2-5 | 16 | TRBV5-1 | CASSLVPTGVTETQYF
TRBJ2-5 | 12 | TRBV20-1 | CSAIRDQETQYF